This entry describes one T cell receptor beta chain. The data derive from a study of blood T cell repertoires in COVID-19. Study-level information: COVID-19 samples collected from the United States, Italy and Spain covered acute and convalescent phases. Nucleic acid was either cDNA or gDNA, and it came from T cells, B-cell-depleted T cells, or PBMCs.

The CDR3 has 15 amino acids. Trimming shortened V by 0 bases and J by 4 bases, and 10 bases separated the two germline ends. The germline V gene encodes CDR1 LNHNV and CDR2 YYDKDF (reference sequence). This study enrolled people aged about 18 to 100 from roughly 22 US geographic areas. The study assigned cohorts using participant-reported clinical history. Repertoires were generated with immunoSEQ multiplex PCR, while TCRdb's copy carries only in-frame clones and drops some. The sample consists of 200,000 or so clones, more than 70% of them appearing once. Sequencing used PBMCs or T cells enriched from blood (not recorded which). This TCR was recovered from a middle-aged woman with acute COVID-19. The gene calls are TRBV15 and TRBJ1-5; weak D call: TRBD1 (6 bases). CDR3 bases: TGTGCCACCAGCAGAGATCAACAGGGTAATCAGCCCCAGCATTTT. Translating it yields CATSRDQQGNQPQHF.